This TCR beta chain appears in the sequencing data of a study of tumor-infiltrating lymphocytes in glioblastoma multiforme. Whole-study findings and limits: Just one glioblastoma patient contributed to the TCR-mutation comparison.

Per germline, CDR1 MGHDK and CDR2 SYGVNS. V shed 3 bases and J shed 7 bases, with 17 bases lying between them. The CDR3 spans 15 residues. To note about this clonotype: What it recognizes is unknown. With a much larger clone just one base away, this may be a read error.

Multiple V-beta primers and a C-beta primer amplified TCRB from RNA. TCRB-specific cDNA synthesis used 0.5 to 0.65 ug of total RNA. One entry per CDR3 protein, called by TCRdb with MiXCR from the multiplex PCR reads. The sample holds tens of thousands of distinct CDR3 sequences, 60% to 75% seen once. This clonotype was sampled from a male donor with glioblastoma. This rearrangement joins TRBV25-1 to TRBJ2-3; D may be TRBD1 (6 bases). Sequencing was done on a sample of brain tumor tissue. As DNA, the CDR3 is TGTGCCAGCAGTGATCGTCCAGGGGAGACATATACGCAGTATTTT. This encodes CASSDRPGETYTQYF.